Below, 21 T cell receptor beta chains from the same sample are listed, as sequenced in a study of cytomegalovirus exposure and HLA in healthy donors. Primers for the PCR totalled 60 Vbeta and 13 Jbeta. The data were produced by immunoSEQ multiplex PCR, yet TCRdb's version contains in-frame clones alone and is incomplete. This table lists 150,000 to 200,000 clones. Sequencing input: PBMCs. The receptors stem from a young woman in good health and CMV-seropositive.

The chain links TRBV6-1 to TRBJ1-5; D is perhaps TRBD1 (5 bases). V was pared by 1 base and J by 6 bases, with 13 bases between. CDR1 is MNHNS and CDR2 is SASEGT in the germline V gene. This CDR3 region has 15 residues. CDR3 residues: CASSEVVGTGQPQHF. The CDR3 DNA sequence: TGTGCCAGCAGTGAAGTAGTAGGTACAGGTCAGCCCCAGCATTTT.

The rearrangement joins TRBV4-2 to TRBJ2-3; 14 nucleotides agree with TRBD2. CDR3 length equals 15 residues. From germline, CDR1 is LGHNA and CDR2 YNFKEQ. Trimming removed 4 bases from V and 5 bases from J; junction bases left unmatched: 2. CDR3 protein: CASSPGTSGRDTQYF. CDR3 sequence (DNA): TGTGCCAGCAGCCCAGGGACTAGCGGGAGAGATACGCAGTATTTT.

This chain links TRBV5-1 with TRBJ2-3; D perhaps matches TRBD2 (5 bases). Between the trimmed V and J ends, which lost 1 base and 0 bases, there was a span of 12 bases. Germline lookup yields CDR1 SGHRS and CDR2 YFSETQ. The length of the CDR3 is 16 residues. The CDR3 spells CASSLSLRASTDTQYF. DNA for the CDR3: TGCGCCAGCAGCTTGTCTCTGCGGGCCAGCACAGATACGCAGTATTTT.

V and J are TRBV13 and TRBJ1-2, with 9 nucleotides matching TRBD1. V shed 5 bases and J 8 bases; nucleotides not matched to a gene: 9. The germline V gene has CDR1 PRHDT and CDR2 FYEKMQ (reference sequence). The CDR3 is made up of 14 amino acids. The CDR3 sequence: CASSHGQGTDGYTF. DNA of the CDR3: TGTGCCAGCAGCCACGGACAGGGGACGGACGGCTACACCTTC.

The chain has TRBV19 and TRBJ2-7; TRBD2 might be the D (6 bases). The CDR3 loop spans 13 amino acids. V was shortened by 5 bases and J by 3 bases, with 11 bases between the two germline ends. Germline values: CDR1 LNHDA, CDR2 SQIVND (reference sequence). CDR3 in DNA: TGTGCCAGTAGTTTTAGCGGAAACTACGAGCAGTACTTC. Amino acids: CASSFSGNYEQYF.

The chain employs TRBV2 and TRBJ2-1, with 14 bases matching TRBD2. Germline V CDR1 and CDR2: SNHLY, FYNNEI. V was clipped by 6 bases and J by 8 bases; unmatched bases: 6. The CDR3 runs 15 residues. This CDR3 is CASRPGLAGVYEQFF. CDR3 in DNA: TGTGCCAGCAGACCGGGACTAGCGGGGGTATATGAGCAGTTCTTC.

The chain recombines TRBV5-1 with TRBJ1-4, with TRBD1 matching 10 bases. Germline values: CDR1 SGHRS, CDR2 YFSETQ. The CDR3 length is 18 residues. V lost 4 bases, J lost 5 bases, and 14 bases stayed unmatched. CDR3 region: CASSPGTGVLGMNEKLFF. The CDR3 DNA reads TGCGCCAGCAGCCCCGGGACAGGGGTGCTGGGGATGAATGAAAAACTGTTTTTT.

This sequence joins TRBV7-3 and TRBJ2-7; weak D call: TRBD2 (6 bases). V lost 5 bases, J lost 7 bases, and 18 bases lay in between. Germline V gene data show CDR1 as SGHTA and CDR2 as FQGTGA. The CDR3 is 14 residues long. CDR3 DNA sequence: TGTGCCAGCAGCCCACCGGGGACTCCTACGGAGCAGTACTTC. Protein product: CASSPPGTPTEQYF.

V is TRBV10-3 and J is TRBJ1-5; possible D gene TRBD1, 5 bases. The CDR3 consists of 14 residues. V lost 5 bases, J lost 2 bases, and 10 bases lay in between. Germline lookup yields CDR1 ENHRY and CDR2 SYGVKD. The CDR3 reads CAISTREGNQPQHF. The CDR3 DNA reads as TGTGCCATCAGTACCAGGGAGGGCAATCAGCCCCAGCATTTT.

The rearrangement links TRBV11-3 to TRBJ1-4; D uncertain. V lost 3 bases, J lost 10 bases, and 15 bases lay in between. The CDR3 is 14 amino acids. Germline V gene lookup returns CDR1 SGHNT and CDR2 YENEEA. CDR3 sequence reads: CASSFGGSSGKLFF. As DNA, the CDR3 is TGTGCCAGCAGCTTTGGTGGCTCTAGTGGAAAACTGTTTTTT.

CDR3 region: CASSPPGQRNTEAFF. In DNA form, the CDR3 reads TGTGCCAGCTCACCACCGGGACAGCGAAACACTGAAGCTTTCTTT. This chain connects TRBV18 to TRBJ1-1, with 7 bases matching TRBD1. This CDR3 has 15 residues. CDR1 is KGHSH and CDR2 is LQKENI in the germline V gene. Trimming at V came to 0 bases and at J to 2 bases, leaving 3 bases not matched to a gene.

The chain links TRBV19 to TRBJ1-6, with a possible D match to TRBD1 (6 bases). V lost 0 bases to trimming and J lost 7 bases, with 10 bases between them. The CDR3 is 15 residues long. Looked up from germline, CDR1 is LNHDA and CDR2 is SQIVND (reference sequence). CDR3 bases: TGTGCCAGTAGTATAGATCGCAGGGGAAATTCACCCCTCCACTTT. Encoded protein: CASSIDRRGNSPLHF.

The V and J genes are TRBV7-9 and TRBJ1-1; D might be TRBD1 (6 bases). This CDR3 region has 13 residues. The germline CDR1 and CDR2 sequences are SEHNR and FQNEAQ (reference sequence). V was clipped by 5 bases and J by 5 bases, with 12 bases between them. CDR3 sequence: CASSTEGGTEAFF. In nucleotides, the CDR3 is TGTGCCAGCAGCACAGAAGGGGGTACTGAAGCTTTCTTT.

The chain links TRBV28 to TRBJ2-7, with D maybe TRBD2 (7 bases). The CDR3 spans 15 residues. The V end was cut by 4 bases, the J end by 0 bases, with 13 bases between. Germline V CDR1 and CDR2: MDHEN, SYDVKM. This CDR3 reads CASSYDRTSSYEQYF. For the CDR3, the DNA is TGTGCCAGCAGTTACGACAGGACTAGCTCCTACGAGCAGTACTTC.

J is TRBJ1-2 and V is TRBV28, with TRBD1 matching over 7 bases. Looked up from germline, CDR1 is MDHEN and CDR2 is SYDVKM. This CDR3 is built from 13 residues. Losses at the gene ends were 11 bases for V and 2 bases for J; bases not matched to a gene: 8. The CDR3, as DNA: TGTGCCTCAATGTCCAGGGGGAACTATGGCTACACCTTC. Translated, it gives CASMSRGNYGYTF.

The chain employs TRBV5-6 and TRBJ2-1, with D tentatively TRBD2 (5 bases). The CDR3 loop spans 15 amino acids. V lost 4 bases to trimming and J lost 0 bases, with 11 bases between them. CDR1 is SGHDT and CDR2 is YYEEEE in the germline V gene. The CDR3 DNA reads TGTGCCAGCAGCCCAGGACTTTCCTCCTACAATGAGCAGTTCTTC. Its protein is CASSPGLSSYNEQFF. Looking up the rest from reference TRBV5-6 and TRBJ2-1 gives the full variable domain: DAGVTQSPTHLIKTRGQQVTLRCSPKSGHDTVSWYQQALGQGPQFIFQYYEEEERQRGNFPDRFSGHQFPNYSSELNVNALLLGDSALYLCASSPGLSSYNEQFFGPGTRLTVL.

Of note for this clone: Relative to the germline gene, one junction end is altered; a read error may explain this. J is TRBJ2-7 and V is TRBV6-1, with 7 bases that match TRBD2. The CDR3 is made up of 16 amino acids. Germline-derived CDR1 and CDR2 are MNHNS and SASEGT. The CDR3 sequence is CVSSENWLAESYEQYF. CDR3 bases: TGTGTCAGCAGTGAAAACTGGCTAGCGGAGTCCTACGAGCAGTACTTC.

Here the CDR3 reads CASSDPGQGNSIAKNIQYF. The CDR3 coding sequence is TGTGCCAGCAGTGACCCGGGACAGGGAAATTCTATAGCCAAAAACATTCAGTACTTC. This chain joins TRBV6-4 and TRBJ2-4, with 9 nucleotides matching TRBD1. Per germline, CDR1 MRHNA and CDR2 SNTAGT. The V gene end was trimmed by 2 bases and the J gene end by 0 bases; junction bases not matched to a gene: 11. This CDR3 region has 19 residues.

The chain employs TRBV2 and TRBJ1-1; D remains unclear. The V gene lost 6 bases and the J gene lost 0 bases, with 5 bases spanning the gap. This CDR3 spans 12 amino acids. Germline V gene data show CDR1 as SNHLY and CDR2 as FYNNEI. In DNA, the CDR3 is TGTGCCAGCAGGGGCATGAACACTGAAGCTTTCTTT. Translated: CASRGMNTEAFF.

The chain employs TRBV28 and TRBJ1-1; D not resolved. The CDR3 has 15 amino acids. The V gene lost 3 bases and the J gene lost 0 bases, with 11 bases spanning the gap. From germline, CDR1 is MDHEN and CDR2 SYDVKM. This CDR3 is CASSFLLLLNTEAFF. CDR3 nucleotides: TGTGCCAGCAGTTTTCTCCTCCTCCTGAACACTGAAGCTTTCTTT.

The rearrangement uses TRBV6-5 and TRBJ2-3, with no clear D. Looked up from germline, CDR1 is MNHEY and CDR2 is SVGAGI. V lost 7 bases, J lost 4 bases, and 15 bases lay in between. The CDR3 has 14 residues. CDR3 bases: TGTGCCAGCACAACCACTGAGAACGCAGATACGCAGTATTTT. This gives the protein CASTTTENADTQYF.